This T cell receptor beta chain stems from a study of shared clonotypes between healthy human individuals. At the level of the study: Every donor yielded three CD4 naive, three CD4 memory, two CD8 naive and one CD8 memory plate.

Method: immunoSEQ multiplex PCR; TCRdb's copy keeps in-frame clones and lacks some. The sample contains 2,500,000 or so clones, roughly 93% of which appear only once. None of the donors, who were healthy HIV-negative adults, had recently had acute infections or vaccinations. The material sequenced was naive CD4+ T cells from PBMCs. Subset meaning: CD45RA+ positively selected. This sequence originates from a man in his late teens or twenties in good health. Some clones in this sample may be carry-over from other donors' samples.

The CDR3 is CSATLGTLNTEAFF. CDR3 nucleotide sequence: TGCAGCGCCACCCTAGGCACCTTGAACACTGAAGCTTTCTTT. V gene TRBV29-1 combines with J gene TRBJ1-1; D is unresolved. The V gene lost 7 bases and the J gene lost 0 bases, with 15 bases spanning the gap. The CDR3 has 14 amino acids. CDR1 and CDR2 from the germline V gene are SQVTM and ANQGSEA.